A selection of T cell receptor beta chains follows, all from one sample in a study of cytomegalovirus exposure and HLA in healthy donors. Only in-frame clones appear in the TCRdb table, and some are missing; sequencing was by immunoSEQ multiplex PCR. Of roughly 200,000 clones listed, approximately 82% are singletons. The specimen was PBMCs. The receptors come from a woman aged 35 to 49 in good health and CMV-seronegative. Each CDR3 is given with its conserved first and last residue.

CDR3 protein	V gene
CASSLRGDIQYF	TRBV7-2
CASREGGYGYTF	TRBV5-6
CASRVRPLSYNSPLHF	TRBV2
CASSARGGKTDTQYF	TRBV4-3
CASSLAWELAGGIEQFF	TRBV7-2
CASSYAGRGGNSGELFF	TRBV7-2
CACGRQGNSPLHF	TRBV30
CSSSLETSTDTQYF	TRBV7-9
CSVGIFRDGGNTIYF	TRBV29-1
CASSSLAGPDTQYF	TRBV5-6
CASSPITGGLQETQYF	TRBV7-8
CASSPGTAESSYEQYF	TRBV5-1
CASSYRDQDTEAFF	TRBV9
CASSSVRGLAGELFF	TRBV11-3
CASRQWNTEAFF	TRBV19
CASSRDRASNQPQHF	TRBV19
CASSYSLETYEQYF	TRBV6-5
CASSFKGEDEQFF	TRBV5-1
CASSLWGLSYEQYF	TRBV5-6
CASSGGLLAYEQYF	TRBV5-5
CSSSLGRSNYGYTF	TRBV7-9
CASSEGPSFEKLFF	TRBV9